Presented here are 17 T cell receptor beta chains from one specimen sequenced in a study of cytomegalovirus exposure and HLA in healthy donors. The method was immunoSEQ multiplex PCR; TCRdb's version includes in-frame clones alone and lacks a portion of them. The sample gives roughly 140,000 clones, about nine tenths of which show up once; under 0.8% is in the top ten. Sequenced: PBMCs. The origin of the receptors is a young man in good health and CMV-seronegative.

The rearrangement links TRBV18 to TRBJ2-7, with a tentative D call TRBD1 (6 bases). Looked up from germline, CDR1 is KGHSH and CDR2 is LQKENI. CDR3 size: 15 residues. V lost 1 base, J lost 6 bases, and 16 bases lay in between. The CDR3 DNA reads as TGTGCCAGCTCACCACAGGGGGTTTTCGCTGCCGAGCAGTACTTC. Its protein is CASSPQGVFAAEQYF.

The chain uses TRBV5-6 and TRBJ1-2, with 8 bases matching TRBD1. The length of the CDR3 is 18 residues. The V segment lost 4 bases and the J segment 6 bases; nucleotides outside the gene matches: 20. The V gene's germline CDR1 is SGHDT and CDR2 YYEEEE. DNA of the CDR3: TGTGCCAGCAGCCCTCGACGGGCAGGGGGCGCACCGATTAATGGCTACACCTTC. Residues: CASSPRRAGGAPINGYTF.

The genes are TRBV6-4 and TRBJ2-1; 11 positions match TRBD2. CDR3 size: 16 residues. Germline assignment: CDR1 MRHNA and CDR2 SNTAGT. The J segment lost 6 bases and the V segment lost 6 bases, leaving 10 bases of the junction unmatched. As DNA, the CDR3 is TGTGCCAGCAGAAAGACCGGGACTAGCGGACCCAATGAGCAGTTCTTC. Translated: CASRKTGTSGPNEQFF.

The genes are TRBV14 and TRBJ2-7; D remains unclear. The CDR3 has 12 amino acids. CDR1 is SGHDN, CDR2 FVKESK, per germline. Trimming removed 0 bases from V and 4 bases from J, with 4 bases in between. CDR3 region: CASSQERYEQYF. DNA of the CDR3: TGTGCCAGCAGCCAAGAGAGATACGAGCAGTACTTC. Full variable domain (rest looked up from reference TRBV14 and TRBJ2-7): EAGVTQFPSHSVIEKGQTVTLRCDPISGHDNLYWYRRVMGKEIKFLLHFVKESKQDESGMPNNRFLAERTGGTYSTLKVQPAELEDSGVYFCASSQERYEQYFGPGTRLTVT.

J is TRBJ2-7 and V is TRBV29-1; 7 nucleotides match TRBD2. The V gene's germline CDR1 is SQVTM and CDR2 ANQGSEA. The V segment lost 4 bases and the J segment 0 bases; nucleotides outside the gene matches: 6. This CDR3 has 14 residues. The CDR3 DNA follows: TGCAGCGTTGGTGGGGGGGGGAGCTCCTACGAGCAGTACTTC. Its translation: CSVGGGGSSYEQYF.

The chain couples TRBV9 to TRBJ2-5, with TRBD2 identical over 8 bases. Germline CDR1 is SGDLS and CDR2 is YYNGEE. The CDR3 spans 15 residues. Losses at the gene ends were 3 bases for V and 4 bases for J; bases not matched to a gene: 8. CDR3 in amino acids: CASSAPGLGPETQYF. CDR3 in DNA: TGTGCCAGCAGCGCTCCGGGACTAGGTCCAGAGACCCAGTACTTC.

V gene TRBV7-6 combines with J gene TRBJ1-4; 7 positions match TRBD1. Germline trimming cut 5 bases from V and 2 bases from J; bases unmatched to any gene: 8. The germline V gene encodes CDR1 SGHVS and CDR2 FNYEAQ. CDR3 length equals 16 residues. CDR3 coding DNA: TGTGCCAGCAGCAGGAGACAGGGCGGGACTAATGAAAAACTGTTTTTT. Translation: CASSRRQGGTNEKLFF. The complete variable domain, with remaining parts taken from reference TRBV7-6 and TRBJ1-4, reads GAGVSQSPRYKVTKRGQDVALRCDPISGHVSLYWYRQALGQGPEFLTYFNYEAQQDKSGLPNDRFSAERPEGSISTLTIQRTEQRDSAMYRCASSRRQGGTNEKLFFGSGTQLSVL.

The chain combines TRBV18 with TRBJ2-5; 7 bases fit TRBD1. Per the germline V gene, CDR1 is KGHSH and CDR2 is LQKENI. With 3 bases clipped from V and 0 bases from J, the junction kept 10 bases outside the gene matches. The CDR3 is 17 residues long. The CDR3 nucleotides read TGTGCCAGCTCACCGAAGAAACAGGGGCGAGACCAAGAGACCCAGTACTTC. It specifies CASSPKKQGRDQETQYF.

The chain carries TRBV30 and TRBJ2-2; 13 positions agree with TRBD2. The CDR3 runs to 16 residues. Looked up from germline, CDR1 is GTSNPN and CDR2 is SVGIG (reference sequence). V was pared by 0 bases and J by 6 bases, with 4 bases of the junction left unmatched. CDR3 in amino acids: CAWSVLLAGGPGELFF. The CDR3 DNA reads TGTGCCTGGAGTGTACTACTAGCGGGAGGGCCCGGGGAGCTGTTTTTT.

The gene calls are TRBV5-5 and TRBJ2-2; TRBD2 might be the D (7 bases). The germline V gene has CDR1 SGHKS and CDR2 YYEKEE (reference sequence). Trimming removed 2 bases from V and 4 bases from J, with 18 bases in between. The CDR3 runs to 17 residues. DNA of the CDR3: TGTGCCAGCAGCTTAGGTTCGGGGGGCAAGGCCACCGGGGAGCTGTTTTTT. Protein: CASSLGSGGKATGELFF.

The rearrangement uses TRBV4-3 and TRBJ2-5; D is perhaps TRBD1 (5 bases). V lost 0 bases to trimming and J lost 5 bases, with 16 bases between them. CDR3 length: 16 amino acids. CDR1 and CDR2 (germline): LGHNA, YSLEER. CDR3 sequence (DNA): TGCGCCAGCAGCCAAGAATCTCGTGGGGCCTTGGAGACCCAGTACTTC. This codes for CASSQESRGALETQYF.

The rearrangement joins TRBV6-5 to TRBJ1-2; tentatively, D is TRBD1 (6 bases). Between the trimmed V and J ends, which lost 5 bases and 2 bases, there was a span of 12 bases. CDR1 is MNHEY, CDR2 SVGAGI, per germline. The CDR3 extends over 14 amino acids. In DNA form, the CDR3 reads TGTGCCAGCAGTACCGGGACATTGAACTATGGCTACACCTTC. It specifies CASSTGTLNYGYTF.

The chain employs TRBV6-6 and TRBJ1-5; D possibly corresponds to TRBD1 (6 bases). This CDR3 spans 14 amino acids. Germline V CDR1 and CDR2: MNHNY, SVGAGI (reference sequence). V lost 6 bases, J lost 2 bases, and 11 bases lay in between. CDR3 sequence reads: CASSHRVGNQPQHF. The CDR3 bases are TGTGCCAGCAGCCACAGGGTAGGCAATCAGCCCCAGCATTTT.

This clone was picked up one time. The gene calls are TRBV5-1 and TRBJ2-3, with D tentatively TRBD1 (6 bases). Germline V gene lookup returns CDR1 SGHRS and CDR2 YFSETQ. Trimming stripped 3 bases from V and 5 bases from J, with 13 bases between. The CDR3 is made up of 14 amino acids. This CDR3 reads CASSSEQGGDTQYF. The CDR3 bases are TGCGCCAGCAGCTCGGAACAGGGCGGAGATACGCAGTATTTT.

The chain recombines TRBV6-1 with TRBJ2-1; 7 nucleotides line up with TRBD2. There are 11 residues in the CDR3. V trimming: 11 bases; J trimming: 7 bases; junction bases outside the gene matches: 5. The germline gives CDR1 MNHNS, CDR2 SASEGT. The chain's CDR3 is CAEPGGNEQFF. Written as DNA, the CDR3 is TGTGCCGAGCCCGGGGGGAATGAGCAGTTCTTC.

Here the CDR3 DNA reads TGTGCCAGCAGTGACTGGGGACAGGGGGAGACCCAGTACTTC. Protein product: CASSDWGQGETQYF. The chain links TRBV25-1 to TRBJ2-5, with 10 bases matching TRBD1. The V segment lost 3 bases and the J segment 5 bases; nucleotides outside the gene matches: 3. CDR1 is MGHDK and CDR2 is SYGVNS in the germline V gene. The CDR3 spans 14 residues.

The CDR3 here is CASSTATDFYEQYF. CDR3 coding DNA: TGTGCCAGCAGCACTGCGACAGACTTTTACGAGCAGTACTTC. The chain carries TRBV7-9 and TRBJ2-7; the D gene is possibly TRBD1 (5 bases). Germline-derived CDR1 and CDR2 are SEHNR and FQNEAQ (reference sequence). Trimming removed 5 bases at V and 4 bases at J, with 15 bases between. The CDR3 sequence is 14 residues long. Using reference TRBV7-9 and TRBJ2-7 for the parts outside the CDR3, the full variable domain is DTGVSQNPRHKITKRGQNVTFRCDPISEHNRLYWYRQTLGQGPEFLTYFQNEAQLEKSRLLSDRFSAERPKGSFSTLEIQRTEQGDSAMYLCASSTATDFYEQYFGPGTRLTVT.